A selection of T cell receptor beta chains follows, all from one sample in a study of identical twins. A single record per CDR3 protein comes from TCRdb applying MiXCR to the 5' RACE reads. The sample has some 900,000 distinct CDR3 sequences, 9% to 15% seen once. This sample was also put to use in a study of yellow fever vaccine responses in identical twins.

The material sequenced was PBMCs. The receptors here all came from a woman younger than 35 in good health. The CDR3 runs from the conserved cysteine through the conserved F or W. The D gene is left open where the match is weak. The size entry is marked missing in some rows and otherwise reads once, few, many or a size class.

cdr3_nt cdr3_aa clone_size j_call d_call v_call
TGTGCCAGCAGCTCGGTCGGGATCCTGGGGGAGCTGTTTTTT CASSSVGILGELFF NA TRBJ2-2 NA TRBV7-9
TGTGCCACCAGTGCCCCTGGGCCCCGTTCAGAGACCCAGTACTTC CATSAPGPRSETQYF few TRBJ2-5 NA TRBV24-1
TGTGCCAGCAGCTTAAGATACCCGACAGGGTACTGGGAAAAACTGTTTTTT CASSLRYPTGYWEKLFF NA TRBJ1-4 TRBD1 TRBV7-3
TGTGCCAGCAAAGTCCTCGACAGCCACCAGCAGTACTTC CASKVLDSHQQYF NA TRBJ2-7 NA TRBV2
TGTGCCAGCAGTTACTCAAGGCAGGTAAACACTGAAGCTTTCTTT CASSYSRQVNTEAFF NA TRBJ1-1 NA TRBV6-5
TGTGCCAGCCCTACGCCGGGACAGGGGGCCGGTGAGCAGTTCTTC CASPTPGQGAGEQFF NA TRBJ2-1 TRBD1 TRBV2
TGTGCCACCAGTGATGGGGCCGCAGGCTCCTACGAGCAGTACTTC CATSDGAAGSYEQYF many TRBJ2-7 NA TRBV24-1
TGCAGTGCTAAGGACAGGAAGAACACCGGGGAGCTGTTTTTT CSAKDRKNTGELFF NA TRBJ2-2 TRBD1 TRBV20-1
TGTGCCAGCGGCAGGCACCTCCAAGAGACCCAGTACTTC CASGRHLQETQYF few TRBJ2-5 NA TRBV2
TGTGCCAGCAGGGGGGGGACAGGGTACAATGAGCAGTTCTTC CASRGGTGYNEQFF many TRBJ2-1 TRBD1 TRBV7-2
TGTGCCAGCAGCACCCGGACACGGAGGGGGTTCACAGATACGCAGTATTTT CASSTRTRRGFTDTQYF NA TRBJ2-3 NA TRBV21-1
TGTGCCAGCAGTGAAGCATTGTTCCGCACCCAAGAGACCCAGTACTTC CASSEALFRTQETQYF few TRBJ2-5 NA TRBV6-1
TGTGCCAGCAGTCGTAGTAGCTCGACTCTGGATGAGCAGTTCTTC CASSRSSSTLDEQFF NA TRBJ2-1 NA TRBV2
TGTGCCAGCAGCCCCGGGACAGGGCTGGGCAATTCACCCCTCCACTTT CASSPGTGLGNSPLHF NA TRBJ1-6 TRBD1 TRBV28
TGCGCCAGCAGCCAAGATTTAGGGTCGGGCACTGAAGCTTTCTTT CASSQDLGSGTEAFF many TRBJ1-1 NA TRBV4-1
TGTGCCAGCAGCCCCCCTAAGGGCCCCCTCCACTTT CASSPPKGPLHF many TRBJ1-6 NA TRBV12-3/TRBV12-4
TGCGCCAGCAGTCCAAGACGCCAAACTAGCACAGATACGCAGTATTTT CASSPRRQTSTDTQYF NA TRBJ2-3 NA TRBV10-2
TGTGCCAGCAGTGGAAGGACACTGAACACTGAAGCTTTCTTT CASSGRTLNTEAFF few TRBJ1-1 NA TRBV6-1
TGCAGTGCTAGATCCTATAGCGGGAGCTCCTACAATGAGCAGTTCTTC CSARSYSGSSYNEQFF NA TRBJ2-1 TRBD2 TRBV20-1
TGTGCCAGCAGTCCCACCGGACGGAACACTGAAGCTTTCTTT CASSPTGRNTEAFF many TRBJ1-1 NA TRBV12-3/TRBV12-4
TGCAGCGGGGACAGGGCGGACACTGAAGCTTTCTTT CSGDRADTEAFF many TRBJ1-1 TRBD1 TRBV29-1
TGCGCCAGCAGTCATCAGGAAGTGACTAGCTTCCGGGACAATGAGCAGTTCTTC CASSHQEVTSFRDNEQFF NA TRBJ2-1 TRBD2 TRBV23-1
TGCAGCGTCCTAGGACAGGGGATGATGGACACTGAAGCTTTCTTT CSVLGQGMMDTEAFF NA TRBJ1-1 TRBD1 TRBV29-1
TGTGCCAGCAGCCAAGCGCTCGTAGCGGGAGACGAAGATACGCAGTATTTT CASSQALVAGDEDTQYF few TRBJ2-3 TRBD2 TRBV3-1
TGTGCCAGCAGCGAAAGTCTGGAACTTATGAGCTCCTACAATGAGCAGTTCTTC CASSESLELMSSYNEQFF NA TRBJ2-1 NA TRBV27
TGTGCCAGCAGTTTTGAGGGACAGGGTGTTTGGGGTTGGTTCTTC CASSFEGQGVWGWFF NA TRBJ2-1 TRBD1 TRBV28
TGTGCCAGCAGCCAGGGACTGCGACAGGGGTCACCCCTCCACTTT CASSQGLRQGSPLHF few TRBJ1-6 TRBD1 TRBV3-1
TGCAGCGTTGAAGACAGGCTCGAAAATGAGCAGTTCTTC CSVEDRLENEQFF many TRBJ2-1 NA TRBV29-1